The 8 T cell receptor beta chains below all came from one sample that was sequenced in a study of shared clonotypes between healthy human individuals. Naivety among CD8 cells was defined by CD45RO negativity and positive CCR7 selection, thereby excluding terminally differentiated effector memory CD45RA+ cells. The assay was immunoSEQ multiplex PCR, and TCRdb's table has in-frame clones only and misses some. Of 2 million to 2.5 million clones in the sample, 85% to 95% were seen once. Material for sequencing was naive CD8+ T cells sorted from blood. Source of these receptors: a man aged 18 to 29 in good health.

The chain links TRBV15 to TRBJ2-1; 7 positions agree with TRBD2. The CDR3 runs 15 residues. Losses at the gene ends were 7 bases for V and 2 bases for J; bases not matched to a gene: 8. Germline V lookup: CDR1 LNHNV, CDR2 YYDKDF (reference sequence). The CDR3 loop is CATTPGRETYNEQFF. In nucleotides, the CDR3 is TGTGCCACCACCCCGGGGCGGGAGACCTACAATGAGCAGTTCTTC.

The chain recombines TRBV9 with TRBJ1-3, with a weak D call TRBD1 (6 bases). This CDR3 region has 17 residues. The V gene's germline CDR1 is SGDLS and CDR2 YYNGEE. V lost 0 bases and J 3 bases, leaving 16 bases between the germline ends. The CDR3 DNA is TGTGCCAGCAGCGTAGCTCCCCCGGGACAAGGTGGAAACACCATATATTTT. It translates to CASSVAPPGQGGNTIYF.

The chain has TRBV29-1 and TRBJ1-1, with a possible D match to TRBD1 (6 bases). The CDR3 spans 13 residues. The V gene's germline CDR1 is SQVTM and CDR2 ANQGSEA. V was cut by 4 bases and J by 2 bases, with 11 bases left in between. CDR3 sequence: CSVGGTLNTEAFF. CDR3 nucleotides: TGCAGCGTTGGGGGGACATTAAACACTGAAGCTTTCTTT.

Comment on this clone: At one of its ends the junction is not consistent with the germline gene, which may arise from a read error. This chain connects TRBV4-1 to TRBJ2-5; 11 nucleotides match TRBD1. This CDR3 comprises 16 residues. CDR1 MGHRA and CDR2 YSYEKL come from the germline V gene. For the CDR3, the DNA is TGCGCCAGCAGCCAAGCCGGGACAGGGGGTCAAGGGACCCAGTACTTC. This codes for CASSQAGTGGQGTQYF.

In its sample, this clone was seen once. The rearrangement joins TRBV7-9 to TRBJ2-3, with D perhaps given as TRBD1 or TRBD2 (5 bases each). The CDR3 loop spans 14 amino acids. V was clipped by 5 bases and J by 4 bases, with 13 bases between them. Germline CDR1 and CDR2: SEHNR and FQNEAQ (reference sequence). The CDR3 bases are TGTGCCAGCAGCACGGCAGGGAGCGCAGATACGCAGTATTTT. Protein product: CASSTAGSADTQYF. The variable domain in full, with the rest retrieved from reference TRBV7-9 and TRBJ2-3, is DTGVSQNPRHKITKRGQNVTFRCDPISEHNRLYWYRQTLGQGPEFLTYFQNEAQLEKSRLLSDRFSAERPKGSFSTLEIQRTEQGDSAMYLCASSTAGSADTQYFGPGTRLTVL.

As concerns this clone: At the DNA level, this CDR3 is encoded by other sequences in the same sample as well. V gene TRBV27 combines with J gene TRBJ2-3; no firm D call. The CDR3 runs 13 residues. Germline V lookup: CDR1 MNHEY, CDR2 SMNVEV (reference sequence). Trimming took 3 bases from V and 1 from J, leaving 5 bases between them. The CDR3 bases are TGTGCCAGCAGTTTGATAGGCACAGATACGCAGTATTTT. Its translation is CASSLIGTDTQYF.

This clone was found once. The chain recombines TRBV9 with TRBJ2-7; 9 bases are shared with TRBD1. This CDR3 is 15 amino acids long. V was pared by 4 bases and J by 6 bases, with 11 bases of the junction left unmatched. Germline loops: CDR1 SGDLS, CDR2 YYNGEE. The DNA for the CDR3 is TGTGCCAGCAGCCCTCGAGGGGGACAGGGAGGCGAGCAGTACTTC. Translating gives CASSPRGGQGGEQYF.

This clone appeared once. The V call is TRBV4-1, the J call TRBJ2-3, with TRBD2 matching 7 bases. Germline CDR1 and CDR2: MGHRA and YSYEKL. V shed 0 bases, J shed 6 bases, and the junction held 3 bases outside the gene matches. The CDR3 is 14 amino acids. This CDR3 is CASSQERGRDTQYF. Written as DNA, the CDR3 is TGCGCCAGCAGCCAAGAGCGGGGGAGGGATACGCAGTATTTT.